This T cell receptor beta chain was captured in a study of beta chain features in type 1 diabetes. This clone was observed a handful of times. Its specificity is not known. Every isolated RNA sample was fully reverse transcribed, so sequencing captured expressed TCRB transcripts. The repertoire was sequenced with immunoSEQ multiplex PCR; TCRdb's copy has only in-frame clones and lacks some. The table lists fewer than 900,000 clones, under 20% of them singletons. In germline, CDR1 is KGHSH, CDR2 LQKENI. V was clipped by 3 bases and J by 5 bases, with 19 bases between them. CDR3 length equals 16 residues. Study-wide findings and caveats: Using cDNA template may skew counts toward highly expressing activated cells.

The TCR sequence derives from a young woman in good health. Sequences were obtained from naive CD4+ T cells from blood. This rearrangement joins TRBV18 to TRBJ1-1, with D possibly being TRBD1 (5 bases). CDR3 coding DNA: TGTGCCAGCTCACCCCACAGAATGAGAGAGGGGACTGAAGCTTTCTTT. Protein product: CASSPHRMREGTEAFF. The variable domain in full, with the rest retrieved from reference TRBV18 and TRBJ1-1, is NAGVMQNPRHLVRRRGQEARLRCSPMKGHSHVYWYRQLPEEGLKFMVYLQKENIIDESGMPKERFSAEFPKEGPSILRIQQVVRGDSAAYFCASSPHRMREGTEAFFGQGTRLTVV.